This T cell receptor beta chain was identified during a study of blood T cell repertoires in COVID-19 (dated by TCRdb to 2018 to 2021). Describing the broader study: Samples from collaborators originated in the United States, Italy and Spain and spanned both the acute and convalescent phases of COVID-19. A freely available public database, intended as a resource for researchers studying the immune response to SARS-CoV-2, is where the repertoires were released. The material from the prospective study consisted of cDNA or gDNA derived from T cells, B-cell-depleted T cells, or PBMCs. The dataset comprised deeply sampled blood TCRbeta repertoires from subjects exposed to, actively infected with, or recovered from COVID-19. The sample metadata nearly always contained a de-identified subject ID, COVID-19 status, age in years and sex. The samples were drawn from two sources: the first 160 participants of the ongoing ImmuneRACE study, and 1,200 or so subjects contributed by 6 global collaborators. HLA class I and class II types, where available, came from metadata supplied by the sample provider rather than from assay-based typing. Results the study describes overall, beyond this receptor: The quantity of clinical and demographic metadata differed by source and by participant and was supplied without curation.

Each collaborating institution followed its own protocols to collect whole blood in K2EDTA tubes. For TCRbeta analysis, collaborators shipped samples in one of three forms: frozen whole blood, isolated PBMCs, or DNA extracted from either of those sample types. Concerning this clone: What this receptor recognizes is not known. The record has no base qualities; no much larger clone is one base away.

Trimming removed 10 bases from V and 4 bases from J; the gene matches leave 5 bases unexplained. The CDR3 holds 13 amino acids from the cysteine to the phenylalanine. The read is trimmed to its CDR3 DNA, 39 bases read in frame from base 1. The germline V gene (reference sequence) gives CDR1 as LGHDT and CDR2 as YNNKEL. TCRbeta CDR3 regions were amplified from genomic DNA using the immunoSEQ Assay, a bias-controlled multiplex PCR. As for the original processing: Nucleated cell counts per sample were estimated from amplification of reference gene primers within the assay. To quantify the absolute abundance of each unique TCRbeta CDR3 rearrangement, sequence reads were collapsed and filtered. For each sample, productive Simpson clonality was calculated by taking the square root of Simpson's diversity index across productive rearrangements. TCRdb's version of the immuneACCESS table is confined to in-frame rearrangements and falls short of the full clone set. An unresolved V gene accounts for under half of the shortfall where checked; the remainder is of unknown origin. V, J and clone size are those of that table, while D and trimming were read from the DNA. The sample profile shows roughly 130,000 clones; around four fifths of them were found once. The ten largest clones take up around 16% of the sample.

Here the chain combines TRBV3-1 (or the pseudogene TRBV3-2) and TRBJ2-7, and 12 bases in between align with TRBD2. Sample: peripheral blood. The source of this sequence is a man between 60 and 75 years old with active or convalescent COVID-19. Here is the DNA: TGTGCCACAATCACTAGCGGGAGGTACGAGCAGTACTTC. Translated, it reads CATITSGRYEQYF.